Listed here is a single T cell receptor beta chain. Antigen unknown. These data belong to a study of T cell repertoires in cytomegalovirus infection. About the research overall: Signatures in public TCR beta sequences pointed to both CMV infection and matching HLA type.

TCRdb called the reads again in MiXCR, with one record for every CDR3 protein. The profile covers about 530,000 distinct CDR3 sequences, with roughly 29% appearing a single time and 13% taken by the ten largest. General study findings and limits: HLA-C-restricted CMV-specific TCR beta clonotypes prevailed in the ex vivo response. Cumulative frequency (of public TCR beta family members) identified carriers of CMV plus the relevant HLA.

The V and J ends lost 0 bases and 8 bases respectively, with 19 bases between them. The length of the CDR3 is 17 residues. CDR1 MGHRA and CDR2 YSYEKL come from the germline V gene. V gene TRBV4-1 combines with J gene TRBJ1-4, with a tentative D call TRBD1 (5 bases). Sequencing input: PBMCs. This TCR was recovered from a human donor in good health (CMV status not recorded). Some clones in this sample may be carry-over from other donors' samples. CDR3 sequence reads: CASSQEEGTLVGEKLFF. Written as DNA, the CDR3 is TGCGCCAGCAGCCAAGAGGAAGGGACCCTGGTAGGCGAAAAACTGTTTTTT.